Listed below are T cell receptor beta chains from one sample, sequenced in a study of blood T cell repertoires in COVID-19. TCRdb keeps only in-frame clones here, not all; method: immunoSEQ multiplex PCR. The data contain 85,000 to 100,000 clones, roughly 88% of them singletons. The material sequenced was peripheral blood. These receptors all stem from a man in his fifties with active or convalescent COVID-19. Each CDR3 is given with its conserved first and last residue. The order of the fields is J gene, V gene, CDR3 protein.

j_call: TRBJ1-2; v_call: TRBV9; cdr3_aa: CASSAGLLGYGYTF
j_call: TRBJ1-4; v_call: TRBV5-1; cdr3_aa: CASSLAGGGEKLFF
j_call: TRBJ1-4; v_call: TRBV5-4; cdr3_aa: CASSRQNEKLFF
j_call: TRBJ1-2; v_call: TRBV7-2; cdr3_aa: CASSPQGNYGYTF
j_call: TRBJ2-7; v_call: TRBV10-3; cdr3_aa: CAIRVAGDSSYEQYF
j_call: TRBJ2-5; v_call: TRBV6-5; cdr3_aa: CASRSRGDPTETQYF
j_call: TRBJ1-1; v_call: TRBV29-1; cdr3_aa: CSVDRASEAFF
j_call: TRBJ2-7; v_call: TRBV5-1; cdr3_aa: CASSSGYQGGHEQYF
j_call: TRBJ2-7; v_call: TRBV4-3; cdr3_aa: CASSQESGSYEQYF
j_call: TRBJ2-3; v_call: TRBV18; cdr3_aa: CASSPRTSGSSNTQYF
j_call: TRBJ2-1; v_call: TRBV7-2; cdr3_aa: CASSLGTGGASGEQFF
j_call: TRBJ2-3; v_call: TRBV7-2; cdr3_aa: CASSLDGLAGGRDTQYF
j_call: TRBJ2-1; v_call: TRBV4-1; cdr3_aa: CASSQRLAGVYEQFF
j_call: TRBJ2-5; v_call: TRBV30; cdr3_aa: CAWSDGFQETQYF
j_call: TRBJ1-6; v_call: TRBV19; cdr3_aa: CASRRQDGGNSPLHF
j_call: TRBJ2-5; v_call: TRBV7-7; cdr3_aa: CASSLLAGGQETQYF
j_call: TRBJ1-5; v_call: TRBV15; cdr3_aa: CATSEVGINQPQHF
j_call: TRBJ2-7; v_call: TRBV5-1; cdr3_aa: CASRPGTGGPYEQYF
j_call: TRBJ2-5; v_call: TRBV15; cdr3_aa: CATSRDRTAQETQYF
j_call: TRBJ2-3; v_call: TRBV7-8; cdr3_aa: CASRGSGASTDTQYF
j_call: TRBJ2-1; v_call: TRBV4-1; cdr3_aa: CASSQEPQAGGPVGEQFF
j_call: TRBJ1-3; v_call: TRBV4-1; cdr3_aa: CASSQNVQGRTSRGNTIYF
j_call: TRBJ1-5; v_call: TRBV7-8; cdr3_aa: CASSVGTDSNQPQHF
j_call: TRBJ1-2; v_call: TRBV9; cdr3_aa: CASSRDNYGYTF
j_call: TRBJ1-4; v_call: TRBV28; cdr3_aa: CASSSTGYPNEKLFF
j_call: TRBJ1-1; v_call: TRBV11-2; cdr3_aa: CASSLRLQGGEAFF
j_call: TRBJ2-5; v_call: TRBV29-1; cdr3_aa: CSVGGPGQETQYF
j_call: TRBJ2-3; v_call: TRBV28; cdr3_aa: CASSSLAGGTDTQYF
j_call: TRBJ2-5; v_call: TRBV9; cdr3_aa: CASSVDGAGGETQYF
j_call: TRBJ2-7; v_call: TRBV11-2; cdr3_aa: CASSLNAGQGYEQYF
j_call: TRBJ2-1; v_call: TRBV30; cdr3_aa: CAWSREPVNNEQFF
j_call: TRBJ2-5; v_call: TRBV5-4; cdr3_aa: CASSWRDRGSGETQYF
j_call: TRBJ2-1; v_call: TRBV5-1; cdr3_aa: CASSLFSASSYNEQFF
j_call: TRBJ2-7; v_call: TRBV7-8; cdr3_aa: CASSLDRGNLEQYF
j_call: TRBJ2-7; v_call: TRBV18; cdr3_aa: CASSPGLSSSEQYF
j_call: TRBJ1-5; v_call: TRBV19; cdr3_aa: CASSIWGVALNQPQHF
j_call: TRBJ1-3; v_call: TRBV25-1; cdr3_aa: CASSGQVGSGNTIYF
j_call: TRBJ2-1; v_call: TRBV2; cdr3_aa: CASSPGTGGSNEQFF
j_call: TRBJ2-1; v_call: TRBV7-8; cdr3_aa: CASSYPGTSGGRVAYNEQFF
j_call: TRBJ1-5; v_call: TRBV19; cdr3_aa: CASSPGHPSPQHF
j_call: TRBJ2-3; v_call: TRBV18; cdr3_aa: CASSPRGRATDTQYF
j_call: TRBJ2-3; v_call: TRBV10-3; cdr3_aa: CAIRGQGEADTQYF
j_call: TRBJ1-3; v_call: TRBV29-1; cdr3_aa: CSVGDDKDSGNTIYF
j_call: TRBJ1-6; v_call: TRBV9; cdr3_aa: CASSPRTGGNSPLHF
j_call: TRBJ2-7; v_call: TRBV7-8; cdr3_aa: CASSVASTYEQYF
j_call: TRBJ1-4; v_call: TRBV5-1; cdr3_aa: CASSLGGGRFATNEKLFF
j_call: TRBJ1-4; v_call: TRBV11-2; cdr3_aa: CASSLGTGVGEKLFF
j_call: TRBJ2-3; v_call: TRBV7-9; cdr3_aa: CASSLNIAGSSTDTQYF
j_call: TRBJ1-6; v_call: TRBV6-5; cdr3_aa: CASSLRGSPLHF
j_call: TRBJ2-7; v_call: TRBV24-1; cdr3_aa: CAVGGQGPDEQYF
j_call: TRBJ2-5; v_call: TRBV4-3; cdr3_aa: CASSQDSREETQYF
j_call: TRBJ2-7; v_call: TRBV27; cdr3_aa: CASSRQGRRRLPESYEQYF
j_call: TRBJ1-4; v_call: TRBV29-1; cdr3_aa: CSVEPGTGDEKLFF
j_call: TRBJ1-2; v_call: TRBV27; cdr3_aa: CASSLGQGGGYTF
j_call: TRBJ1-1; v_call: TRBV18; cdr3_aa: CASSPTTGGRTEAFF